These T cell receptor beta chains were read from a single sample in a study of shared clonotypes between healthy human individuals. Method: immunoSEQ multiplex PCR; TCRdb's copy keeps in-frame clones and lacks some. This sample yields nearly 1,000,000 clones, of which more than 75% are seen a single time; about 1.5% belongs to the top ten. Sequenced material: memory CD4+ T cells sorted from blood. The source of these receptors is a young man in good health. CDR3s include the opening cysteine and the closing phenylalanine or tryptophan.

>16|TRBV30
CAWNRAWGSGANVLTF
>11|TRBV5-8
CASALQETQYF
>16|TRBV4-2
CASSQAPQVTNYGYTF
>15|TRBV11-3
CASSLDLGENQPQHF
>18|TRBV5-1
CASSYPTSGRSSYNEQFF
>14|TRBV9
CASSVGNSGNTIYF
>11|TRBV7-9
CASSRQGGYAF
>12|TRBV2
CASSSSPYEQYF
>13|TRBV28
CASALGQRYEQYF
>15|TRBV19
CASTSGALNTGELFF
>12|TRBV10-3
CAIRAEKETQYF
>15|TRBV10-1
CASSESAGGTDTQYF
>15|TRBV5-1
CASSPLDSLNQPQHF
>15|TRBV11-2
CASSPRDREYDEQYF
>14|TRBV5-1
CASHPGLAYNEQFF
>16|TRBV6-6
CASSYGQGVSYNEQFF
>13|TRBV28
CASSLRDRNIQYF
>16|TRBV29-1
CSVEFGSRANTGELFF
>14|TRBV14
CASSQDSWNTEAFF
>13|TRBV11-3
CASSFGLYNEQFF
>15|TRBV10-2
CASSAGRGVYNEQFF
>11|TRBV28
CASSLAGGVYF
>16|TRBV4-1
CASSSDTGTGNTEAFF
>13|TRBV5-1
CASSLGTSTEAFF
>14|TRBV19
CASSPKISSYEQYF
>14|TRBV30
CAWRAQGAGEKLFF
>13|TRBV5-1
CASSIDGNTEAFF
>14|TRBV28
CASRVRGRGTEAFF
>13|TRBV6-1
CASIRRGAETQYF
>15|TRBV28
CASSFGPGSTDTQYF
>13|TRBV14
CASSQGRNYGYTF
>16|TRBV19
CASSIGADLAKNIQYF
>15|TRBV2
CASSTRDTRNYGYTF
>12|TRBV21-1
CASSKEGGLRYF
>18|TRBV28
CASSLLRTAISGANVLTF
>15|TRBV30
CAWSEPGQSSSPLHF
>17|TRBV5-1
CASSSGMAASGANVLTF
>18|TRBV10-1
CASSEYRGGLAYNSPLHF
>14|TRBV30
CAWSVQGGTYEQYF
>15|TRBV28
CASSPRGASSYEQYF
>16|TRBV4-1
CASSSGSPSYQETQYF
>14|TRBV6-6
CASSYLGVAGELFF
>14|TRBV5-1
CASSQAGSVETQYF
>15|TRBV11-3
CASSYNHGIHNEQFF
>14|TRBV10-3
CALMGQDPNTEAFF
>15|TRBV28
CASSGIGRRRDTIYF
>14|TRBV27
CASSSGQGLGEAFF
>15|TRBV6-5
CASRGQGMTGSEQFF
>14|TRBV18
CASSPTGGTDTQYF
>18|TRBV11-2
CASSLDGTSGMNTGELFF
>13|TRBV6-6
CASTLAGTETQYF
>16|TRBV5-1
CASGTLPGTGSYEQYF
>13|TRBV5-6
CASSLRTQETQYF
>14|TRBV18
CASSPPGLIYEQYF
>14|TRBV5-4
CASSLAPGPYGYTF
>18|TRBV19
CASSIGQNLQTSAYEQYF
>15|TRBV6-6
CASSYGGGHSYEQYF